This paragraph covers one T cell receptor beta chain sequence. This sample was taken from a study of T cell changes during pregnancy in multiple sclerosis. The germline V gene encodes CDR1 MNHNS and CDR2 SASEGT. The V end was cut by 8 bases, the J end by 5 bases, with 15 bases between. The CDR3 contains 13 residues. Generated by immunoSEQ multiplex PCR, the TCRdb table keeps only in-frame clones and is missing some. Altogether around 60,000 clones are present, about 93% being singletons, with the ten largest covering 2.5% to 3%. The chain joins TRBV6-1 to TRBJ2-5; D may be TRBD2 (6 bases). The sequenced sample was peripheral blood, obtained in the third trimester of pregnancy. The receptor was derived from a female donor in good health, enrolled as a control in a pregnancy study. CDR3 sequence (DNA): TGTGCCAGCGGCGGGGTAATTTGGGAGACCCAGTACTTC. Translating gives CASGGVIWETQYF.